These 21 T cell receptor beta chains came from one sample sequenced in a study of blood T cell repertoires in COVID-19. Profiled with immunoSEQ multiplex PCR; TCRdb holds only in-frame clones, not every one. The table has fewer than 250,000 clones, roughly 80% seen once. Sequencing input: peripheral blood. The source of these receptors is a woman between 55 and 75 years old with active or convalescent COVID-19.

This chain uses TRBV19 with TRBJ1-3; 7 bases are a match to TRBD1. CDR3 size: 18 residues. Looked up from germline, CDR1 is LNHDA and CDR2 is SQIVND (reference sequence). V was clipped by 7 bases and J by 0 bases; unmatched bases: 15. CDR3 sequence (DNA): TGTGCCAGTACGGCGGAGGGGACAGATTACCTCTCTGGAAACACCATATATTTT. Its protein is CASTAEGTDYLSGNTIYF.

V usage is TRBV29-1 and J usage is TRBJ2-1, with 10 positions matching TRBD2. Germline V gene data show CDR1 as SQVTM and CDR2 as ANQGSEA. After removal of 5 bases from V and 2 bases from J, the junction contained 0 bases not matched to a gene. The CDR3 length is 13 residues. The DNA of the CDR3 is TGCAGCGTTAGCGGGAGGGCCTACAATGAGCAGTTCTTC. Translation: CSVSGRAYNEQFF.

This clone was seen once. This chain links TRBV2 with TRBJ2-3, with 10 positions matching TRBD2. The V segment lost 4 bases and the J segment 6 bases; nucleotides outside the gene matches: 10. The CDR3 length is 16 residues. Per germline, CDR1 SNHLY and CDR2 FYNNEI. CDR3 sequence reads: CASSGQRGGNIDTQYF. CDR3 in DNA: TGTGCCAGCAGTGGACAGCGGGGGGGCAATATTGATACGCAGTATTTT.

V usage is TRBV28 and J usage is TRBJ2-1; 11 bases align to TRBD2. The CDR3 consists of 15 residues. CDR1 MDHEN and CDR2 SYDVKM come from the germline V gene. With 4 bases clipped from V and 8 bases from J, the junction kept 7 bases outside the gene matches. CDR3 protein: CASSSPSGGLYEQFF. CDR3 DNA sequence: TGTGCCAGCAGTTCTCCTAGCGGGGGGCTTTATGAGCAGTTCTTC.

In DNA, the CDR3 is TGTGCCAGCAGTGATTGTACAGCCCATAGCAATCAGCCCCAGCATTTT. Protein: CASSDCTAHSNQPQHF. The chain links TRBV6-4 to TRBJ1-5; D is uncertain. The CDR3 is 16 residues long. Germline CDR1 is MRHNA and CDR2 is SNTAGT. V was shortened by 3 bases and J by 0 bases, with 12 bases between the two germline ends.

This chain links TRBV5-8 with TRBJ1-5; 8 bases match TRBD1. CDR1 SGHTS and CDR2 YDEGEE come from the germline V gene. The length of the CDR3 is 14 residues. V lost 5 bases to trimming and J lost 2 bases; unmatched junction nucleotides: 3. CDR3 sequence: CASSSDRGNQPQHF. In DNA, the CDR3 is TGTGCCAGCAGTTCGGACAGGGGCAATCAGCCCCAGCATTTT.

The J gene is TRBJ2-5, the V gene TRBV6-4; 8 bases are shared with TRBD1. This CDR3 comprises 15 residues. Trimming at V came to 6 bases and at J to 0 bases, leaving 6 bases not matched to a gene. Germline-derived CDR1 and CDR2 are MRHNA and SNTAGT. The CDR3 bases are TGTGCCAGCAGCAAACAGACAGGGGACCAAGAGACCCAGTACTTC. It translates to CASSKQTGDQETQYF.

The CDR3 sequence: CASSQSYEQYF. As DNA, the CDR3 is TGTGCCAGCAGTCAGTCCTACGAGCAGTACTTC. The chain carries TRBV6-5 and TRBJ2-7; the D is unclear. V was trimmed by 5 bases and J by 1 base, leaving 3 bases between them. CDR3 length: 11 amino acids. Per the germline V gene, CDR1 is MNHEY and CDR2 is SVGAGI.

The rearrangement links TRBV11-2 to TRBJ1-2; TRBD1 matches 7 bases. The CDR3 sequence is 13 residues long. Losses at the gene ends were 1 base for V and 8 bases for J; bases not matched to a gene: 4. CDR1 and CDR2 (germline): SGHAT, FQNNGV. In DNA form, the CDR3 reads TGTGCCAGCAGCTTAGTAAGGGGGCAAGGCTACACCTTC. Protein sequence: CASSLVRGQGYTF.

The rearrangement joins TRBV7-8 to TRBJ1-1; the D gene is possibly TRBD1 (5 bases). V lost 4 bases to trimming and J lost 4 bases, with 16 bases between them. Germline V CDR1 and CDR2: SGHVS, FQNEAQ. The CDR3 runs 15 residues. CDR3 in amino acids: CASSSVGGKSTEAFF. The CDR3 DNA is TGTGCCAGCAGCTCCGTGGGGGGTAAGAGCACTGAAGCTTTCTTT.

This CDR3 is CASSRPGQGTYGYTF. DNA of the CDR3: TGTGCCAGCAGCCGGCCGGGACAGGGGACCTATGGCTACACCTTC. The chain joins TRBV5-4 to TRBJ1-2, with 10 bases matching TRBD1. Germline V lookup: CDR1 SGHNT, CDR2 YYREEE (reference sequence). V trimming: 4 bases; J trimming: 4 bases; junction bases outside the gene matches: 7. The CDR3 has 15 residues.

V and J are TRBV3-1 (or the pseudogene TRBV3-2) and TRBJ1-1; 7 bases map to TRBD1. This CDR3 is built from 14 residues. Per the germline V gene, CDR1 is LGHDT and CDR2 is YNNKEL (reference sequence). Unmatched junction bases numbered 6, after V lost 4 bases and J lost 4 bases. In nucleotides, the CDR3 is TGTGCCAGCAGCCGAACCGGGACAGCCACTGAAGCTTTCTTT. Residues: CASSRTGTATEAFF.

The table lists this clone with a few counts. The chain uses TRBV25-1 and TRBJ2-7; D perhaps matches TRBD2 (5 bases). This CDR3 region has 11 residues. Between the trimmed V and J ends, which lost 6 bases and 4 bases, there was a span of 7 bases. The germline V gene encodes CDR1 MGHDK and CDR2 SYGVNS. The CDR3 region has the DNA TGTGCCAGCAGGAGGGATTACGAGCAGTACTTC. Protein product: CASRRDYEQYF.

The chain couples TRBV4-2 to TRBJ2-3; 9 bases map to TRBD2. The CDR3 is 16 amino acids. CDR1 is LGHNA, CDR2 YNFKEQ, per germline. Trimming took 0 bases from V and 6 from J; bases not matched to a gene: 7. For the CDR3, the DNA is TGTGCCAGCAGCCAAGAGGGAGGGACTAGCCCCGATACGCAGTATTTT. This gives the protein CASSQEGGTSPDTQYF.

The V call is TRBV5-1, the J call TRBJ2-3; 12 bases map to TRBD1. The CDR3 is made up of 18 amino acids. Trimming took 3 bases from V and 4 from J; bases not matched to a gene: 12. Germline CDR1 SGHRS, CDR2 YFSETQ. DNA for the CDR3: TGCGCCAGCAGCTCCCGTTTACCCGGGACAGGGGGCTCAGATACGCAGTATTTT. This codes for CASSSRLPGTGGSDTQYF.

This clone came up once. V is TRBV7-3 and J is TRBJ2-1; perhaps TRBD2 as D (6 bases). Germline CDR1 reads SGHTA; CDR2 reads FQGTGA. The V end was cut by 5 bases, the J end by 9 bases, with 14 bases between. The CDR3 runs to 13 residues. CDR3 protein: CASSHVGGSEQFF. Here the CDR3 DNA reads TGTGCCAGCAGCCACGTGGGAGGCAGTGAGCAGTTCTTC.

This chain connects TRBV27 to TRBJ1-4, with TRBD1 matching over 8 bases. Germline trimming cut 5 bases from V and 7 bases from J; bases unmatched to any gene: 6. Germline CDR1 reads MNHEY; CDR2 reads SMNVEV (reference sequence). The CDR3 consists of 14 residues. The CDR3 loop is CASSPTGVGEKLFF. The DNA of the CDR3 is TGTGCCAGCAGTCCGACAGGGGTTGGTGAAAAACTGTTTTTT.

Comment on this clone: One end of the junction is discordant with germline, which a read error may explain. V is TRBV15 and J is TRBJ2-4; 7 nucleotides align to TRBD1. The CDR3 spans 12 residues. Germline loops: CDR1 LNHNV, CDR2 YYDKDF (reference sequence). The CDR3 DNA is TGTGCCACCAGCAGAGAGAGGACAGGTCTGCGCTTC. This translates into CATSRERTGLRF.

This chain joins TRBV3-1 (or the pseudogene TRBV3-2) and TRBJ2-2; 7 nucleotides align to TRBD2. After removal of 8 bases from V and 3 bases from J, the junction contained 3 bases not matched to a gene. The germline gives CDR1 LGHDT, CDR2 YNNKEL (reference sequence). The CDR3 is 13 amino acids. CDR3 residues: CASGRGDTGELFF. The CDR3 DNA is TGTGCCAGCGGACGGGGGGACACCGGGGAGCTGTTTTTT.

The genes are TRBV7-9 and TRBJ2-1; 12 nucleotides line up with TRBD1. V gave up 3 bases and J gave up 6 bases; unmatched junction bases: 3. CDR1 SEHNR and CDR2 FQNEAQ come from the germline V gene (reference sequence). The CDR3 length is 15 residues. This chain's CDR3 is CASSLGQGAGNEQFF. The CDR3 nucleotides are TGTGCCAGCAGCTTGGGACAGGGGGCAGGCAATGAGCAGTTCTTC.

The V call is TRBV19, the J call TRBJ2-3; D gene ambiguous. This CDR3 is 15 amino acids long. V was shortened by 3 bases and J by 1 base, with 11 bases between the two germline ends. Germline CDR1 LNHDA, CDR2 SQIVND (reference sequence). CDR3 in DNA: TGTGCCAGTAGTATGGGCAGCCCGGGCACAGATACGCAGTATTTT. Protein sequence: CASSMGSPGTDTQYF.